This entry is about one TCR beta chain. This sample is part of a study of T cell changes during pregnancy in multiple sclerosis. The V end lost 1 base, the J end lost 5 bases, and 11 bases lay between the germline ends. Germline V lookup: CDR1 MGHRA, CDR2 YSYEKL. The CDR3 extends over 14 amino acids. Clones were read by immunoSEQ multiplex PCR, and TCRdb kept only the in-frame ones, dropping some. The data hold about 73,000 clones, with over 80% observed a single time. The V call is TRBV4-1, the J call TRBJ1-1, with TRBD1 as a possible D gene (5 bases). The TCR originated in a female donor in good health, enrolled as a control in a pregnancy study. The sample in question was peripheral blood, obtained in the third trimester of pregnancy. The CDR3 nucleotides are TGCGCCAGCAGCCAAGTAGGGGCGCGGACTGAAGCTTTCTTT. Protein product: CASSQVGARTEAFF.